Below, one TCR beta chain is given with its context. Its binding antigen is unknown. Base qualities are missing; no much larger clone stands one base away. TCRbeta CDR3 regions were amplified from genomic DNA by means of the immunoSEQ Assay, a bias-controlled multiplex PCR. Processing in the source paper ran as follows. The number of nucleated cells in each sample was estimated by amplification of reference gene primers within the assay. To quantify the absolute abundance of each unique TCRbeta CDR3 rearrangement, sequence reads were collapsed and filtered. For each sample, productive Simpson clonality was calculated by taking the square root of Simpson's diversity index across productive rearrangements. Here the immuneACCESS table is served through TCRdb, limited to in-frame sequences with V and J called. Missing clones are a known gap in these copies; in checked studies unresolved V genes cover under half, and the rest lacks a known reason. D and trimming come from the DNA, and the V and J calls and clone size come from that table. The sample profile shows 300,000 to 350,000 clones; 88% of them were found once. The ten largest clones add up to around 5% of the sample.

This entry comes from a study of blood T cell repertoires in COVID-19 (dated by TCRdb to the early 2020s). Notes on the research overall: Collaborator samples came from the United States, Italy and Spain and covered acute and convalescent phases of COVID-19. The material from the prospective study consisted of cDNA or gDNA derived from T cells, B-cell-depleted T cells, or PBMCs. Subjects who had been exposed to COVID-19, were actively infected with it, or had recovered from it provided the deeply sampled blood TCRbeta repertoires that made up the dataset. The repertoires were released in a freely available public database meant as a resource for research on the immune response to SARS-CoV-2. Samples were obtained from the ongoing ImmuneRACE study (first 160 participants) and from approximately 1,200 subjects provided by 6 global collaborators. A de-identified subject ID, COVID-19 status, age in years and sex were almost always included in the sample metadata. Where HLA class I and class II types were available, the types were taken from metadata supplied by the sample provider, not from assay-based typing. On the study overall, not on this receptor specifically: The amount of clinical and demographic metadata varied by source and participant and was provided uncurated.

Enrolling through a virtual design, the prospective study's participants ranged in age from roughly 18 to 95 years and lived across 20 to 30 United States geographic areas. In the prospective study, cohorts were assigned on the basis of participant-reported clinical history obtained from a screening survey and a study questionnaire. For ImmuneRACE Cohort 3, a participant was defined as recovered based on two consecutive negative NP/OP PCR tests, clearance by a healthcare professional, or resolution of symptoms. Each participant in the prospective study had whole blood, serum and a nasopharyngeal or oropharyngeal swab collected by mobile phlebotomists. Additional blood draws and questionnaires over an approximately 2-month period could optionally be provided by prospective study participants. Prospective study blood samples were shipped either frozen or at room temperature before DNA extraction.

Looking up the germline V gene yields CDR1 SGHRS and CDR2 YFSETQ. The junction carries 11 bases between V and J, which are trimmed by 0 bases and 0 bases respectively. Including cysteine and phenylalanine, the CDR3 has 16 amino acids. Just CDR3 DNA is preserved here, 48 bases in frame from base 1. The chain couples TRBV5-1 to TRBJ2-3; a tentative D match to TRBD2 spans 6 bases. Material: PBMCs or T cells enriched from blood (not recorded which). The sequence derives from a young man who had recovered from COVID-19. The CDR3 in this case is CASSLAGVSSTDTQYF. The DNA sequence reads TGCGCCAGCAGCTTGGCGGGGGTAAGCAGCACAGATACGCAGTATTTT.